What follows are 14 T cell receptor beta chains derived from one specimen sequenced in a study of CD8+ T cells in alopecia areata. RNA was isolated and reverse transcribed to cDNA, the sequencing template. The table came from immunoSEQ multiplex PCR; TCRdb's copy has only in-frame clones and leaves some out. The sample shows over 120,000 clones, around 58% of them seen only once. The sequencing used CD4+ T cells sorted from blood, collected at week 0. The receptors were sampled from a human donor with alopecia areata.

This clone was counted a few times. The V and J genes are TRBV29-1 and TRBJ1-3; D might be TRBD1 (5 bases). Germline V CDR1 and CDR2: SQVTM, ANQGSEA. V was pared by 7 bases and J by 3 bases, with 19 bases between. CDR3 length equals 15 residues. The chain's CDR3 is CSGGPDTLHGNTIYF. The CDR3 DNA sequence: TGCAGCGGCGGTCCGGACACGCTTCATGGAAACACCATATATTTT.

This clone was picked up a small number of times. The V call is TRBV29-1, the J call TRBJ1-5, with TRBD1 matching over 11 bases. The J segment lost 10 bases and the V segment lost 4 bases, leaving 3 bases of the junction unmatched. The CDR3 is made up of 12 amino acids. Germline CDR1 reads SQVTM; CDR2 reads ANQGSEA. DNA for the CDR3: TGCAGCGTTGGGGGACAGGGGGTCCCCCAGCATTTT. This encodes CSVGGQGVPQHF.

This clone was found many times. This sequence joins TRBV7-2 and TRBJ2-7; 8 nucleotides line up with TRBD1. CDR1 SGHTA and CDR2 FQGNSA come from the germline V gene. After removal of 1 base from V and 3 bases from J, the junction contained 5 bases not matched to a gene. The CDR3 length is 15 residues. The CDR3 coding sequence is TGTGCCAGCAGCTTAGAAGGGACAGGCTTCTACGAGCAGTACTTC. Encoded protein: CASSLEGTGFYEQYF. Combining the CDR3 with reference TRBV7-2 and TRBJ2-7 gives the whole variable domain GAGVSQSPSNKVTEKGKDVELRCDPISGHTALYWYRQSLGQGLEFLIYFQGNSAPDKSGLPSDRFSAERTGGSVSTLTIQRTQQEDSAVYLCASSLEGTGFYEQYFGPGTRLTVT.

This chain connects TRBV7-2 to TRBJ2-3; perhaps D is TRBD1 or TRBD2 (6 bases each). Germline CDR1 SGHTA, CDR2 FQGNSA. The CDR3 is 13 residues long. Trimming cost V 1 base and J 9 bases, with 11 bases left between them. CDR3 residues: CASSLDQGRTQYF. The CDR3 DNA reads as TGTGCCAGCAGCTTAGATCAGGGGAGGACGCAGTATTTT.

This chain uses TRBV5-1 with TRBJ2-3, with 12 nucleotides matching TRBD2. Germline trimming cut 4 bases from V and 0 bases from J; bases unmatched to any gene: 6. CDR1 is SGHRS and CDR2 is YFSETQ in the germline V gene. The CDR3 has 17 amino acids. CDR3 amino acids: CASSRGGLAGSTDTQYF. CDR3 in DNA: TGCGCCAGCAGCCGAGGGGGACTAGCGGGCAGCACAGATACGCAGTATTTT.

The chain has TRBV28 and TRBJ2-7; 8 positions agree with TRBD1. This CDR3 contains 15 residues. V lost 6 bases and J lost 2; bases outside the gene matches: 9. Germline-derived CDR1 and CDR2 are MDHEN and SYDVKM. CDR3 DNA sequence: TGTGCCAGCAGCTCCCCCGGGACAGGTACCTACGAGCAGTACTTC. It yields the protein CASSSPGTGTYEQYF.

This clone was detected once. The rearrangement uses TRBV6-5 and TRBJ1-2; D perhaps matches TRBD1 (5 bases). The CDR3 spans 13 residues. Trimming shortened V by 6 bases and J by 2 bases, and 10 bases separated the two germline ends. CDR1 and CDR2 from the germline V gene are MNHEY and SVGAGI. The chain's CDR3 is CASRKTVNYGYTF. The CDR3 bases are TGTGCCAGCAGAAAGACAGTAAACTATGGCTACACCTTC.

This clone was detected many times. This chain joins TRBV7-2 and TRBJ2-5, with a weak D call TRBD1 (6 bases). V was cut by 1 base and J by 3 bases, with 6 bases left in between. The CDR3 runs to 13 residues. From germline, CDR1 is SGHTA and CDR2 FQGNSA. The CDR3, as DNA: TGTGCCAGCAGCTTAGACAGGGAAGAGACCCAGTACTTC. The encoded protein is CASSLDREETQYF.

The chain has TRBV19 and TRBJ2-4; D remains unclear. CDR1 is LNHDA, CDR2 SQIVND, per germline (reference sequence). The CDR3 is made up of 15 amino acids. V lost 10 bases to trimming and J lost 1 base, with 17 bases between them. The CDR3 region has the DNA TGTGCCACTAATCTACATGTTGGGGCCAAAAACATTCAGTACTTC. This encodes CATNLHVGAKNIQYF. Using reference TRBV19 and TRBJ2-4 for the parts outside the CDR3, the full variable domain is DGGITQSPKYLFRKEGQNVTLSCEQNLNHDAMYWYRQDPGQGLRLIYYSQIVNDFQKGDIAEGYSVSREKKESFPLTVTSAQKNPTAFYLCATNLHVGAKNIQYFGAGTRLSVL.

The chain couples TRBV29-1 to TRBJ1-2, with 10 bases matching TRBD1. CDR3 size: 15 residues. Germline V gives CDR1 SQVTM, CDR2 ANQGSEA. V shed 4 bases, J shed 2 bases, and the junction held 7 bases outside the gene matches. The CDR3 DNA reads as TGCAGCGTTGGGCCCTCGGGACAGGGGAACTATGGCTACACCTTC. Its protein is CSVGPSGQGNYGYTF.

This clone has only a few counts. The rearrangement links TRBV2 to TRBJ2-1; TRBD2 aligns across 10 bases. CDR1 and CDR2 (germline): SNHLY, FYNNEI. V gave up 8 bases and J gave up 5 bases; unmatched junction bases: 12. The CDR3 spans 16 residues. CDR3 loop: CASRLAGAIFDNEQFF. DNA for the CDR3: TGTGCCAGCCGTCTAGCGGGGGCCATCTTCGACAATGAGCAGTTCTTC.

A single count supports this clone. The chain is built from TRBV30 and TRBJ1-1; the D gene is possibly TRBD1 (5 bases). Trimming removed 0 bases at V and 11 bases at J, with 13 bases between. CDR3 size: 12 residues. The germline V gene encodes CDR1 GTSNPN and CDR2 SVGIG (reference sequence). CDR3 bases: TGTGCCTGGAGTGTAGAGGGGTTGGGGGCTTTCTTT. Translation: CAWSVEGLGAFF.

This rearrangement joins TRBV10-3 to TRBJ2-1, with 9 bases fitting TRBD2. The CDR3 length is 17 residues. Germline CDR1 is ENHRY and CDR2 is SYGVKD. V shed 0 bases and J 3 bases; nucleotides not matched to a gene: 6. The CDR3: CAISESWEAGGYNEQFF. CDR3 DNA: TGTGCCATCAGTGAGTCGTGGGAAGCGGGGGGCTACAATGAGCAGTTCTTC.

V usage is TRBV5-1 and J usage is TRBJ2-3; D is possibly TRBD2 (5 bases). Germline V lookup: CDR1 SGHRS, CDR2 YFSETQ. Trimming removed 1 base from V and 3 bases from J, with 12 bases in between. The CDR3 extends over 15 amino acids. Written as DNA, the CDR3 is TGCGCCAGCAGCTTGCAAGGGAGTAGAACAGATACGCAGTATTTT. Its protein product is CASSLQGSRTDTQYF. The full variable domain, its missing parts supplied by reference TRBV5-1 and TRBJ2-3, is KAGVTQTPRYLIKTRGQQVTLSCSPISGHRSVSWYQQTPGQGLQFLFEYFSETQRNKGNFPGRFSGRQFSNSRSEMNVSTLELGDSALYLCASSLQGSRTDTQYFGPGTRLTVL.